A selection of T cell receptor beta chains follows, all from one sample in a study of blood T cell repertoires in COVID-19. TCRdb's table, derived via immunoSEQ multiplex PCR, lists solely in-frame clones and lacks some. The profile shows over 120,000 clones, about 85% of them singletons. Source material: peripheral blood. All receptors come from a human donor with acute or convalescent COVID-19. The donor label of this sample is uncertain. Both conserved end residues are part of each CDR3. The D gene is left open where the match is weak. Only part of the rows carry a size: once, few, many, or a class if the clone is expanded.

J gene	clone size	V gene	D gene	CDR3 protein	CDR3 DNA
TRBJ1-1	.	TRBV5-1	TRBD1	CASSSGTGAEAFF	TGCGCCAGCAGCTCCGGAACAGGGGCTGAAGCTTTCTTT
TRBJ2-3	once	TRBV29-1	.	CSARSAEGDTQYF	TGCAGCGCCCGTTCTGCGGAGGGGGATACGCAGTATTTT
TRBJ2-5	.	TRBV7-2	.	CASSLARGETQYF	TGTGCCAGCAGCTTAGCCAGGGGAGAGACCCAGTACTTC
TRBJ1-1	few	TRBV6-1	.	CASSLLGWGDTEAFF	TGTGCCAGCAGCTTATTAGGGTGGGGAGACACTGAAGCTTTCTTT
TRBJ2-5	.	TRBV4-2	TRBD2	CASSQFRSGGGQETQYF	TGTGCCAGCAGCCAGTTCCGTAGCGGGGGGGGCCAAGAGACCCAGTACTTC
TRBJ1-6	many	TRBV7-2	.	CASSLVANSNSPLHF	TGTGCCAGCAGCTTAGTGGCCAATTCTAATTCACCCCTCCACTTT
TRBJ1-5	.	TRBV2	TRBD1	CASSQVTGIGNQPQHF	TGTGCCAGCAGTCAAGTGACAGGGATTGGCAATCAGCCCCAGCATTTT
TRBJ2-3	.	TRBV28	TRBD1	CASSLVQGATDTQYF	TGTGCCAGCAGTTTAGTACAGGGGGCTACAGATACGCAGTATTTT
TRBJ1-6	few	TRBV30	.	CAWTDNSPLHF	TGTGCCTGGACTGATAATTCACCCCTCCACTTT
TRBJ2-2	.	TRBV10-1	.	CASSEFQGRIFGELFF	TGCGCCAGCAGTGAATTTCAGGGGCGCATTTTCGGGGAGCTGTTTTTT
TRBJ2-5	.	TRBV9	TRBD1	CASSVGQIQETQYF	TGTGCCAGCAGCGTGGGACAGATCCAAGAGACCCAGTACTTC
TRBJ1-2	.	TRBV27	.	CATALVGPGYGYTF	TGTGCCACCGCCCTGGTGGGCCCAGGATATGGCTACACCTTC
TRBJ1-4	.	TRBV4-3	TRBD1	CASSRDRTNEKLFF	TGCGCCAGCAGCCGGGACAGGACTAATGAAAAACTGTTTTTT
TRBJ2-2	.	TRBV6-2/TRBV6-3	TRBD1	CASSPFHGQGNTGELFF	TGTGCCAGCAGCCCTTTTCACGGACAGGGAAACACCGGGGAGCTGTTTTTT
TRBJ2-2	.	TRBV18	TRBD1	CASRPGTGENTGELFF	TGTGCCAGCCGACCTGGGACAGGCGAGAACACCGGGGAGCTGTTTTTT
TRBJ2-3	.	TRBV2	.	CASSARQEPYF	TGTGCCAGCAGTGCCCGACAGGAGCCGTATTTT
TRBJ2-1	.	TRBV7-9	TRBD2	CASSSLAGGYNEQFF	TGTGCCAGCAGCTCTCTAGCGGGGGGATACAATGAGCAGTTCTTC